The T cell receptor (beta chain) described here comes from a study of human T cells and chemical hapten exposure. Overall study context: For the roughly 25-week duration of the study, patients were given weekly doses of diphenylcyclopropenone on the scalp.

Unique molecular identifiers were attached to individual cDNA molecules within the library. Original handling: Counting gave a median of approximately 96,000 TCRs per sample, with values ranging from 23,224 to 690,600. TCRdb reprocessed the RACE reads with MiXCR, giving one entry per CDR3 protein. It is TCRdb's table, rather than the study itself, that gives the V and J calls and clone size. There are about 53,000 distinct CDR3 sequences in the sample; more than 8% occur only once, and 8% to 10% lies in the top ten. Time point of the sample: pre-sensitization, week 0. The treatment was: therapeutic diphenylcyclopropenone sensitization with weekly scalp DPC. This CDR3 is 16 amino acids long. Germline CDR1 reads WSHSY; CDR2 reads SAAADI. Findings of the study overall: Controls formed significantly fewer large CDR3 similarity clusters than expanded TCRs did.

Remarks on this clonotype: The antigen remains unidentified. This may stem from a read error, because a much larger clone lies one nucleotide away.

The sequencing used whole blood, collected in connection with sensitization to the hapten diphenylcyclopropenone (DPC). This clonotype was obtained from a man in his forties or fifties with alopecia areata. Some clones in this sample may be carry-over from other donors' samples. V is TRBV10-2 and J is TRBJ2-1; 9 bases match TRBD2. The CDR3 region is CASRPRGLAEGNEQCF. Here the CDR3 DNA reads TGCGCCAGCCGACCAAGGGGACTAGCAGAGGGAAATGAGCAGTGCTTC.